In its sample, the clone carrying this T cell receptor beta chain was seen once. Profiling relied on immunoSEQ multiplex PCR, and the TCRdb table lists in-frame clones only, not all of them. The data contain 230,000 or so clones, roughly 90% of them singletons. This sample stems from a study of blood T cell repertoires in COVID-19. The sequence was collected from an older woman with COVID-19, enrolled during active disease. Sample: peripheral blood.

The CDR3 is CATSAGTAQETQYF. The CDR3 DNA is TGTGCCACCAGCGCAGGGACAGCACAAGAGACCCAGTACTTC. The chain is built from TRBV24-1 and TRBJ2-5; 7 bases match TRBD1. The CDR3 covers 14 residues. The V segment lost 7 bases and the J segment 2 bases; nucleotides outside the gene matches: 6. Germline V gene lookup returns CDR1 KGHDR and CDR2 SFDVKD.